This entry lists 5 T cell receptor beta chains sequenced from one sample in a study of early T cells in non-severe SARS-CoV-2 infection. Each CDR3 protein is one row after TCRdb ran MiXCR on the 5' RACE reads. The sample has tens of thousands of distinct CDR3 sequences; 5% to 5.5% are singletons. This specimen consisted of whole blood, obtained at baseline. The receptors here all came from an adult who was a healthcare worker with PCR-confirmed SARS-CoV-2 infection or an uninfected control (not recorded which).

This clonotype was observed many times. This chain joins TRBV28 and TRBJ2-5, with 9 bases fitting TRBD1. CDR1 MDHEN and CDR2 SYDVKM come from the germline V gene. V lost 6 bases and J lost 4; bases outside the gene matches: 9. CDR3 size: 15 residues. The chain's CDR3 is CASSPKPGQGETQYF. Here the CDR3 DNA reads TGTGCCAGCAGCCCGAAACCGGGACAGGGAGAGACCCAGTACTTC.

In the case of this clonotype: This may come from a read error, since a much larger clone is one base off. This chain links TRBV11-3 with TRBJ2-2; possibly TRBD2 for D (5 bases). The CDR3 sequence is 11 residues long. Germline V gene lookup returns CDR1 SGHNT and CDR2 YENEEA. The CDR3: CASGDAGEPFF. Written as DNA, the CDR3 is TGTGCCAGCGGTGACGCCGGGGAGCCGTTTTTT.

There are many counts of this clonotype. The chain couples TRBV2 to TRBJ2-3; D may be TRBD1 (5 bases). The length of the CDR3 is 19 residues. The V end lost 7 bases, the J end lost 0 bases, and 26 bases lay between the germline ends. CDR1 and CDR2 (germline): SNHLY, FYNNEI. The DNA of the CDR3 is TGTGCCAGCACCGATCGCCAGGGCCTTCCGCCTCCTAGCACAGATACGCAGTATTTT. Encoded protein: CASTDRQGLPPPSTDTQYF.

This clonotype was counted at least ten times. The chain employs TRBV29-1 and TRBJ2-5; TRBD1 matches 8 bases. CDR3 length: 13 amino acids. The germline CDR1 and CDR2 sequences are SQVTM and ANQGSEA. The J segment lost 2 bases and the V segment lost 7 bases, leaving 6 bases of the junction unmatched. The CDR3 reads CSARQGIQETQYF. Written as DNA, the CDR3 is TGCAGCGCCCGACAGGGGATTCAAGAGACCCAGTACTTC.

Many counts were recorded for this clonotype. The chain couples TRBV20-1 to TRBJ2-1, with a possible D match to TRBD1 (6 bases). The ends were cut back, 4 bases at V and 3 bases at J, with 16 bases in the middle. CDR3 length equals 15 residues. Germline CDR1 and CDR2: DFQATT and SNEGSKA (reference sequence). This CDR3 reads CSANPGTNLYNEQFF. DNA of the CDR3: TGCAGTGCTAACCCCGGGACAAATCTCTACAATGAGCAGTTCTTC.